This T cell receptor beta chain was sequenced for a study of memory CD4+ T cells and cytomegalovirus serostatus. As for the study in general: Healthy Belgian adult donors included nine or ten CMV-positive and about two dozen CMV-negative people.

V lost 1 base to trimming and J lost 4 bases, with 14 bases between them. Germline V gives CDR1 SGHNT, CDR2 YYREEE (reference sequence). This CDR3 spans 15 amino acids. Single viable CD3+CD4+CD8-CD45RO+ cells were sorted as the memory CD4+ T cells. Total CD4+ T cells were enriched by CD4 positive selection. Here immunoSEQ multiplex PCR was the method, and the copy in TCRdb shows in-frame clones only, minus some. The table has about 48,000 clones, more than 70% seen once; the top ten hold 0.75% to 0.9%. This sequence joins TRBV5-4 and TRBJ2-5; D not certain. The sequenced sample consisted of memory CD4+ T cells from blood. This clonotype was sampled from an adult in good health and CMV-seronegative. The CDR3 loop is CASSLRTPAPETQYF. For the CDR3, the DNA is TGTGCCAGCAGCTTGAGGACCCCGGCCCCAGAGACCCAGTACTTC.